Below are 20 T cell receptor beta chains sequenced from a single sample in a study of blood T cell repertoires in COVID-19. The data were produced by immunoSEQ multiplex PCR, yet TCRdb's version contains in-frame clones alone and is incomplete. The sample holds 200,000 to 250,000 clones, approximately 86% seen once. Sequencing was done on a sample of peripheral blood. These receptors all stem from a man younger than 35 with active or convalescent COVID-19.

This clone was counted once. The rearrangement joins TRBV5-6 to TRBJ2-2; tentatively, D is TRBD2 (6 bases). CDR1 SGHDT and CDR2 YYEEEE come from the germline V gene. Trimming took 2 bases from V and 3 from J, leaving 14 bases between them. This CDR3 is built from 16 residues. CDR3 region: CASSFFEWGDTGELFF. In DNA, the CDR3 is TGTGCCAGCAGCTTTTTCGAGTGGGGGGACACCGGGGAGCTGTTTTTT.

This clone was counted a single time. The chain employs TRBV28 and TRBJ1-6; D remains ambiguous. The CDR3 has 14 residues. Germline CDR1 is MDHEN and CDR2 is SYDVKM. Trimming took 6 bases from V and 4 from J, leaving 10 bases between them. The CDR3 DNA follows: TGTGCCAGCAGCCCGGAGGGATATAATTCACCCCTCCACTTT. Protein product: CASSPEGYNSPLHF.

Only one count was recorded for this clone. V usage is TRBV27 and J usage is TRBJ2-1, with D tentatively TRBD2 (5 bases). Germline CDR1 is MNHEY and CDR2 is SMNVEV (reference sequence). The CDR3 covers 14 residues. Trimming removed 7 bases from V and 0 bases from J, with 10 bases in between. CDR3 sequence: CASKAVSSYNEQFF. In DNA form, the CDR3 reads TGTGCCAGCAAAGCGGTTAGCTCCTACAATGAGCAGTTCTTC.

In nucleotides, the CDR3 is TGTGCCAGCAGCTTAGCCGCCAGGAACACTGAAGCTTTCTTT. Its protein product is CASSLAARNTEAFF. This chain links TRBV7-2 with TRBJ1-1; D remains ambiguous. The CDR3 is 14 amino acids. Trimming took off 0 bases at V and 1 base at J, with 6 bases between the two ends. From germline, CDR1 is SGHTA and CDR2 FQGNSA.

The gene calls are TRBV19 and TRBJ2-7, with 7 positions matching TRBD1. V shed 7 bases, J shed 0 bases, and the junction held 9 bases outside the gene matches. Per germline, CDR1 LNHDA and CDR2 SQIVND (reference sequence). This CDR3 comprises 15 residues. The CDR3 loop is CASTKSGTASYEQYF. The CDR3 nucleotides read TGTGCCAGTACCAAATCCGGGACAGCCTCCTACGAGCAGTACTTC.

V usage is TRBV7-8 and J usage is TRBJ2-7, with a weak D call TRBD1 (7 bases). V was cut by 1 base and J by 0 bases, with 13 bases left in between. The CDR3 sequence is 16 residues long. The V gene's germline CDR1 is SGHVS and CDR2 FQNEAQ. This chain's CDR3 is CASSLGIRGDSYEQYF. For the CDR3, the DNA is TGTGCCAGCAGCTTAGGTATCAGGGGGGACTCCTACGAGCAGTACTTC.

The CDR3 DNA is TGTGCCAGCAGCCGCACAGGGGTCACAGATACGCAGTATTTT. Residues: CASSRTGVTDTQYF. This chain connects TRBV6-2 or TRBV6-3 to TRBJ2-3, with 7 positions matching TRBD1. The germline gives CDR1 MNHEY, CDR2 SVGEGT. The CDR3 runs to 14 residues. J was trimmed by 2 bases and V by 6 bases; bases with no gene match: 5.

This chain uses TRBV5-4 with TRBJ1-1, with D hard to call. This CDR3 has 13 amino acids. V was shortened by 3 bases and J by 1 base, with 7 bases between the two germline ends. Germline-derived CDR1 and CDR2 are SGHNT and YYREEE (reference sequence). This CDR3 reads CASSSLGNTEAFF. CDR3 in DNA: TGTGCCAGCAGCTCACTTGGGAACACTGAAGCTTTCTTT. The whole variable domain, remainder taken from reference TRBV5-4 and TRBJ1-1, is ETGVTQSPTHLIKTRGQQVTLRCSSQSGHNTVSWYQQALGQGPQFIFQYYREEENGRGNFPPRFSGLQFPNYSSELNVNALELDDSALYLCASSSLGNTEAFFGQGTRLTVV.

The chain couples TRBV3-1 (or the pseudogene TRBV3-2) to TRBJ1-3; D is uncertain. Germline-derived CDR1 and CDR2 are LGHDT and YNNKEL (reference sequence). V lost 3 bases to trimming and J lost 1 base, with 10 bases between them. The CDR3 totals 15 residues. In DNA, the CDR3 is TGTGCCAGCAGCCATTACAGCCCTTCTGGAAACACCATATATTTT. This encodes CASSHYSPSGNTIYF.

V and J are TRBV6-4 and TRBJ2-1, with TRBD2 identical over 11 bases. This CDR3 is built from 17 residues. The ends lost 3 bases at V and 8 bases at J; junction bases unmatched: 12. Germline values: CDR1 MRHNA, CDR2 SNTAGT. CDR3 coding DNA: TGTGCCAGCAGTGATAACGGCCTAGCGGGAGGTAGCGATGAGCAGTTCTTC. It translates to CASSDNGLAGGSDEQFF.

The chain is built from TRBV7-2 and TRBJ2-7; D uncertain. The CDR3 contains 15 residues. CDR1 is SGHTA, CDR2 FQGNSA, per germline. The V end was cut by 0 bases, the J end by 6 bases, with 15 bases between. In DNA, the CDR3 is TGTGCCAGCAGCTTAGCCCCCAGGTCGAGTTCCGAGCAGTACTTC. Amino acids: CASSLAPRSSSEQYF.

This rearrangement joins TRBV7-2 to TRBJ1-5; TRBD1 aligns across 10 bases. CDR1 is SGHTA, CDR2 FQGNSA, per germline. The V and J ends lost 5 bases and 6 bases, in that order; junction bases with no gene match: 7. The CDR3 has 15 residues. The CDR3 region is CASSLMGQGIQPQHF. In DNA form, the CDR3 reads TGTGCCAGCAGCCTCATGGGACAGGGGATTCAGCCCCAGCATTTT.

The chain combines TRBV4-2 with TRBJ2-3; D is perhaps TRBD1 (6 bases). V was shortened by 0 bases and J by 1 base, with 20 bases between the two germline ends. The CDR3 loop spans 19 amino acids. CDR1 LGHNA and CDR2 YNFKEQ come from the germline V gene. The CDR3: CASSQERPQGTTRTDTQYF. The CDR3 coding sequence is TGTGCCAGCAGCCAAGAGAGGCCACAGGGTACTACCCGCACAGATACGCAGTATTTT.

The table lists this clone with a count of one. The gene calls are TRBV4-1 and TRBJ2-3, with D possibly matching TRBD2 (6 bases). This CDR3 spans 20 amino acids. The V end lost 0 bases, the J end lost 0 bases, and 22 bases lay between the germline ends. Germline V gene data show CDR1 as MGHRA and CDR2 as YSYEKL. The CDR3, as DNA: TGCGCCAGCAGCCAAGATGCCACAATTCCCGGGGGAACTAGCACAGATACGCAGTATTTT. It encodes CASSQDATIPGGTSTDTQYF.

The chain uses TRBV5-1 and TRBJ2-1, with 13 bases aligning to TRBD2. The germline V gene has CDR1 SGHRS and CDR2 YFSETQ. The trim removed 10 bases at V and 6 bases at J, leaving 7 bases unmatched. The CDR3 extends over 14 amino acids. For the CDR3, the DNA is TGCGCCTGCCGGACTAGCGGGAGAGTCAATGAGCAGTTCTTC. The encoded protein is CACRTSGRVNEQFF.

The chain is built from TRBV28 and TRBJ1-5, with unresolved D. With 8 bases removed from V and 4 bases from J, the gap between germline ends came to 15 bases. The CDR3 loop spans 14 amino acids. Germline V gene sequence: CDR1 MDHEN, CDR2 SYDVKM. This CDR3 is CASSVAEINQPQHF. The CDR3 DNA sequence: TGTGCCAGCTCAGTGGCGGAAATTAATCAGCCCCAGCATTTT.

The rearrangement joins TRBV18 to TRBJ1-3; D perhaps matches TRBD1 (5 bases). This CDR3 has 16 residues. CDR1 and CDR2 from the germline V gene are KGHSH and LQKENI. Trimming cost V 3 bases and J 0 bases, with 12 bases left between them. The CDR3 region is CASSPSTANSGNTIYF. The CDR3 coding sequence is TGTGCCAGCTCACCTTCGACAGCCAACTCTGGAAACACCATATATTTT.

CDR3 region: CAISDPGFTYNEQFF. CDR3 sequence (DNA): TGTGCCATCAGTGATCCGGGATTTACCTACAATGAGCAGTTCTTC. The genes are TRBV10-3 and TRBJ2-1; D might be TRBD2 (5 bases). The germline V gene has CDR1 ENHRY and CDR2 SYGVKD. V lost 3 bases and J lost 2, with 11 bases in between. This CDR3 has 15 residues.

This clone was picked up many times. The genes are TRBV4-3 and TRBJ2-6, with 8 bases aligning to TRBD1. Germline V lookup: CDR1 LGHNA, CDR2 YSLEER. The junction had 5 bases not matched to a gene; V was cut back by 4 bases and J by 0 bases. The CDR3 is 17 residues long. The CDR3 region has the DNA TGCGCCAGCAGCCTGGGACAGGAGAGCTCTGGGGCCAACGTCCTGACTTTC. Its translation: CASSLGQESSGANVLTF.

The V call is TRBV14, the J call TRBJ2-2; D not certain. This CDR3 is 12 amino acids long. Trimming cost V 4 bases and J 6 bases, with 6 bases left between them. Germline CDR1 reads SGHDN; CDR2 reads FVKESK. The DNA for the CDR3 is TGTGCCAGCAGCCCCCGTCCCGGGGAGCTGTTTTTT. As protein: CASSPRPGELFF.